This T cell receptor (beta chain) was sequenced in a study of CD8+CD57+ T cells in acquired aplastic anemia. The template for TCR beta VDJ and CDR3 sequence profiling was genomic DNA. MiXCR was run by TCRdb on the reads, yielding one entry per CDR3 protein. This table has 250,000 to 350,000 distinct CDR3 sequences, about 50% appearing once. Whoever was chosen for sequencing had shown CD8+CD57+ cell expansion by flow cytometry. Sequenced material: sorted CD4+, CD8+, or CD8+CD57+ T cells (not recorded which) from PBMCs. The source is a human donor with aplastic anemia.

CDR3 protein: CASSLDPSSMGAYNEQFF. The CDR3 DNA sequence: TGCGCCAGCAGCTTGGATCCCTCTTCCATGGGTGCGTACAATGAGCAGTTCTTC. The V gene is TRBV5-1, the J gene TRBJ2-1; no clear D. The germline V and J ends were trimmed by 0 bases and 4 bases, with 20 bases remaining between them. The CDR3 has 18 residues. Looked up from germline, CDR1 is SGHRS and CDR2 is YFSETQ.